The rows below give T cell receptor beta chains drawn from one sample of a study of beta chain features in type 1 diabetes. Libraries were prepared by immunoSEQ multiplex PCR; TCRdb keeps only in-frame clonotypes and omits some of them. The sample has 150,000 or so clones; more than 9.5% are singletons. Sequencing input: central memory CD4+ T cells from blood. All receptors come from a man aged 18 to 30 in good health. CDR3s include the opening cysteine and the closing phenylalanine or tryptophan. The D gene is left open where the match is weak. Clone sizes are given selectively: once, few, many, or a class where the clone is expanded.

>-|TRBJ2-7|TRBV7-2|15|TRBD2
TGTGCCAGCAGCCTCACTAGCGTGAGCTCCTACGAGCAGTACTTC
CASSLTSVSSYEQYF
>few|TRBJ2-7|TRBV18|16|-
TGTGCCAGCTCACGAGGCAGGGGGAGGTCTTCGGACGAGCAGTACTTC
CASSRGRGRSSDEQYF
>few|TRBJ2-1|TRBV5-1|15|-
TGCGCCAGCAGCTTGGCGGTAGGGGCTAACAATGAGCAGTTCTTC
CASSLAVGANNEQFF
>few|TRBJ2-3|TRBV11-1|16|-
TGTGCCAGCAGCTTACGAGGACCCAACCCCACAGATACGCAGTATTTT
CASSLRGPNPTDTQYF
>few|TRBJ2-4|TRBV6-5|16|-
TGTGCCAGCAGTTTGGCCTCAGGATCACTCAAAAACATTCAGTACTTC
CASSLASGSLKNIQYF
>few|TRBJ1-2|TRBV10-3|13|-
TGTGCCATCAGTGATGAAGGGGTGGGAGGCTACACCTTC
CAISDEGVGGYTF
>-|TRBJ1-5|TRBV2|16|TRBD1
TGTGCCAGCAGTGGACAGGGGGCTTTTAGCAATCAGCCCCAGCATTTT
CASSGQGAFSNQPQHF
>-|TRBJ2-4|TRBV7-2|15|TRBD1
TGTGCCAGCAGCCTGGGACAGTCCCTAGGAAACATTCAGTACTTC
CASSLGQSLGNIQYF
>-|TRBJ2-2|TRBV4-3|13|-
TGCGCCAGCAGCCAAGATCAGACCGGGGAGCTGTTTTTT
CASSQDQTGELFF
>-|TRBJ2-3|TRBV7-2|19|TRBD2
TGTGCCAGCAGCTTAAAAACAAGCGGGAGCCCGGGGAGCACAGATACGCAGTATTTT
CASSLKTSGSPGSTDTQYF
>-|TRBJ2-7|TRBV28|12|-
TGTGCCAGCGCCGTCAGAACCTACGAGCAGTACTTC
CASAVRTYEQYF
>few|TRBJ2-5|TRBV5-1|13|-
TGCGCCAGCAGCTCAGGACATGGGGAGACCCAGTACTTC
CASSSGHGETQYF
>few|TRBJ2-1|TRBV9|15|TRBD2
TGTGCCAGCAGCGAAACTAGCGGGAGGGCCAGTGAGCAGTTCTTC
CASSETSGRASEQFF
>few|TRBJ1-2|TRBV5-4|12|-
TGTGCCAGCAGCTCAACATTGTCTGGCTACACCTTC
CASSSTLSGYTF
>-|TRBJ2-7|TRBV14|20|TRBD2
TGTGCCAGCAGCCAACGCCAACGGGGACTAGCGGACCCTAGCTCCTACGAGCAGTACTTC
CASSQRQRGLADPSSYEQYF
>few|TRBJ2-7|TRBV4-1|16|TRBD2
TGCGCCAGCAGTCGAACTAGCGGGAGGGCCGTCGACGAGCAGTACTTC
CASSRTSGRAVDEQYF
>-|TRBJ2-3|TRBV6-5|15|TRBD2
TGTGCCAGCAGGACTAGCGGGGGGACCACAGATACGCAGTATTTT
CASRTSGGTTDTQYF
>-|TRBJ2-5|TRBV7-2|17|-
TGTGCCAGCAGCTTGGACACACCCCGACAGACCCGGGTGGACCAGTACTTC
CASSLDTPRQTRVDQYF
>few|TRBJ1-2|TRBV7-9|14|TRBD1
TGTGCCAGCAGCTTAGGGGACAGGCACTATGGCTACACCTTC
CASSLGDRHYGYTF
>-|TRBJ1-5|TRBV23-1|17|-
TGCGCCAGCAGTCTGGGGTGGAAGGGTACCCGGAATCAGCCCCAGCATTTT
CASSLGWKGTRNQPQHF
>few|TRBJ2-7|TRBV29-1|11|-
TGCAGCGTTTACAGGGACTACGAGCAGTACTTC
CSVYRDYEQYF
>few|TRBJ1-1|TRBV4-2|11|-
TGTGCCAGCAGCCAAGATTTGGGAGCTTTCTTT
CASSQDLGAFF
>-|TRBJ2-1|TRBV6-6|14|-
TGTGCCAGCAGTTACTCGCTCACCCGGGATGAGCAGTTCTTC
CASSYSLTRDEQFF
>-|TRBJ2-7|TRBV18|13|TRBD1
TGTGCCAGCTCACGACAGGGTTACTACGAGCAGTACTTC
CASSRQGYYEQYF
>few|TRBJ2-7|TRBV11-2|12|-
TGTGCCAGCAGCTTAGATGCGGGGGAGCAGTACTTC
CASSLDAGEQYF
>few|TRBJ2-3|TRBV7-2|17|-
TGTGCCAGCAGCCCCCCCCCACGGGTGCTCGCACCAGATACGCAGTATTTT
CASSPPPRVLAPDTQYF
>-|TRBJ1-1|TRBV6-5|14|-
TGTGCCAGCAGGCAGGGTATAAAGAACACTGAAGCTTTCTTT
CASRQGIKNTEAFF
>-|TRBJ2-7|TRBV28|13|TRBD2
TGTGCCAGCACCTCTAGCGGGGGTTACGAGCAGTACTTC
CASTSSGGYEQYF
>few|TRBJ1-4|TRBV29-1|13|TRBD1
TGCAGCGTACGGGACAGTGGGTGGGAAAAACTGTTTTTT
CSVRDSGWEKLFF
>few|TRBJ2-3|TRBV18|17|TRBD2
TGTGCCAGCTCGCCACTCTCCAGCGGGGGGGCCGACAATACGCAGTATTTT
CASSPLSSGGADNTQYF
>few|TRBJ1-2|TRBV14|13|TRBD1
TGTGCCAGCAGGAAACAGGGGGGCTATGGCTACACCTTC
CASRKQGGYGYTF
>many|TRBJ2-7|TRBV29-1|11|TRBD1
TGCAGCGTTCTACAGGGGTACGAGCAGTACTTC
CSVLQGYEQYF
>-|TRBJ2-7|TRBV4-1|17|-
TGCGCCAGCAGCCAAGCCCAAACGAGGTGGCAGGGCTACGAGCAGTACTTC
CASSQAQTRWQGYEQYF
>few|TRBJ2-3|TRBV30|15|TRBD1
TGTGCCTGCCACTCCGGGACAGGGTCCACAGATACGCAGTATTTT
CACHSGTGSTDTQYF
>-|TRBJ2-3|TRBV7-2|16|TRBD2
TGTGCCAGCAGCCCAGCTCTAGCGGGGGGGCCAGATACGCAGTATTTT
CASSPALAGGPDTQYF
>-|TRBJ1-2|TRBV6-6|15|TRBD1
TGTGCCAGCAGTTCCCCGGGACAGGCTAACTATGGCTACACCTTC
CASSSPGQANYGYTF
>-|TRBJ2-7|TRBV6-6|12|-
TGTGCCAGCTGTACCCTGCGGAACGAGCAGTACTTC
CASCTLRNEQYF
>few|TRBJ2-1|TRBV5-4|13|-
TGTGCCAGCAGCTCCGCTAGCAAGGCTGAGCAGTTCTTC
CASSSASKAEQFF
>-|TRBJ2-7|TRBV5-6|14|TRBD2
TGTGCCAGCAGCTTGAATCTAGCGGTGGTGGAGCAGTACTTC
CASSLNLAVVEQYF
>-|TRBJ2-7|TRBV10-3|14|TRBD1
TGTGCCATCAGTGACCAGTCCCGGGACAGGGAGCAGTACTTC
CAISDQSRDREQYF
>-|TRBJ1-2|TRBV30|13|-
TGTGCCTGGAGTGTCCGACTAACCTATGGCTACACCTTC
CAWSVRLTYGYTF
>few|TRBJ2-3|TRBV7-2|17|TRBD2
TGTGCCAGCAGCCCTGGGGCTAGCGGGAGCCCCACAGATACGCAGTATTTT
CASSPGASGSPTDTQYF
>many|TRBJ1-2|TRBV30|13|TRBD1
TGTGCCTGGACTGAACAGGGGCTCGGGGGCTACACCTTC
CAWTEQGLGGYTF
>few|TRBJ1-5|TRBV4-3|15|-
TGCGCCAGCAGCCAAGTCGCATTTAGCAATCAGCCCCAGCATTTT
CASSQVAFSNQPQHF
>-|TRBJ1-1|TRBV5-1|14|TRBD1
TGCGCCAGCAGCTCGGGGACAGGGGCCACTGAAGCTTTCTTT
CASSSGTGATEAFF
>-|TRBJ2-2|TRBV9|14|-
TGTGCCAGCAGCGTATTCTGGTTGACCGGGGAGCTGTTTTTT
CASSVFWLTGELFF
>few|TRBJ1-3|TRBV21-1|17|-
TGTGCCAGCAGCAAAGAGTGGGATACAGTCGAGGGAAACACCATATATTTT
CASSKEWDTVEGNTIYF
>few|TRBJ2-4|TRBV4-2|15|TRBD2
TGTGCCAGCAGCCAGCCGGGACTATCCAAAAACATTCAGTACTTC
CASSQPGLSKNIQYF
>few|TRBJ1-2|TRBV7-2|14|-
TGTGCCAGCAGCCAGAACCGGGCCGAGTATGGCTACACCTTC
CASSQNRAEYGYTF
>-|TRBJ1-1|TRBV30|16|-
TGTGCCTGGAGTGTTTCCCGACAGTTTATGAACACTGAAGCTTTCTTT
CAWSVSRQFMNTEAFF
>-|TRBJ2-7|TRBV25-1|15|TRBD1
TGTGCCAGCAGGGCTCCCCCACGACAGGGTTACGAGCAGTACTTC
CASRAPPRQGYEQYF
>-|TRBJ2-5|TRBV7-9|14|TRBD1
TGTGCCAGCAGCCTCTACAGGGGCCAAGAGACCCAGTACTTC
CASSLYRGQETQYF
>many|TRBJ2-1|TRBV9|19|TRBD2
TGTGCCAGCAGCCCCCCTTGGACTAGCGGGGGGGCTGCCTACAATGAGCAGTTCTTC
CASSPPWTSGGAAYNEQFF
>few|TRBJ2-3|TRBV27|13|-
TGTGCCAGCAGTGCCCGCGGGGTAGATACGCAGTATTTT
CASSARGVDTQYF